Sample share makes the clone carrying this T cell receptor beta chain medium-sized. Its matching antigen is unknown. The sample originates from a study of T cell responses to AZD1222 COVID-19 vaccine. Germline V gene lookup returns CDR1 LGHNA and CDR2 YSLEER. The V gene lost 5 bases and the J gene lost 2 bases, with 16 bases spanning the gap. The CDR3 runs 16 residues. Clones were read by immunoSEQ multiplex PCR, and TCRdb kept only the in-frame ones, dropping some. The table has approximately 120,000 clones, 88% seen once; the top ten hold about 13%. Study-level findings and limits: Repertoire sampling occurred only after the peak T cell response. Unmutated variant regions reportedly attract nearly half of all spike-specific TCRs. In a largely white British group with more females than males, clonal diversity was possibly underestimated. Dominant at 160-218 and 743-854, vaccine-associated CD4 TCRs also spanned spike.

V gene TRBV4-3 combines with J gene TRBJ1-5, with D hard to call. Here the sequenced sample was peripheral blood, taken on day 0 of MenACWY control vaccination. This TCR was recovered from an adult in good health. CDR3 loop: CASSAGRAVGNQPQHF. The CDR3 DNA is TGCGCCAGCAGCGCGGGGAGGGCGGTCGGCAATCAGCCCCAGCATTTT.